The 29 T cell receptor beta chains given below trace back to one sample, sequenced in a study of cytomegalovirus exposure and HLA in healthy donors. Vbeta (60) and Jbeta (13) primers were used in the PCR. Profiling relied on immunoSEQ multiplex PCR, and the TCRdb table lists in-frame clones only, not all of them. This sample has 150,000 to 200,000 clones, with around four fifths found just once. The specimen sequenced was PBMCs. The receptors stem from a woman in her forties or fifties in good health and CMV-seropositive.

The chain has TRBV10-3 and TRBJ2-3, with TRBD1 as a possible D gene (5 bases). CDR3 size: 14 residues. Germline V gene sequence: CDR1 ENHRY, CDR2 SYGVKD. V gave up 4 bases and J gave up 3 bases, with 11 bases separating them. This CDR3 reads CAISVQGSTDTQYF. CDR3 DNA sequence: TGTGCCATCAGTGTCCAGGGATCAACAGATACGCAGTATTTT.

This sequence joins TRBV19 and TRBJ1-3; TRBD1 matches 8 bases. The junction had 10 bases not matched to a gene; V was cut back by 5 bases and J by 7 bases. The germline V gene has CDR1 LNHDA and CDR2 SQIVND (reference sequence). The CDR3 runs 15 residues. The CDR3 is CASSPGQGRSNTIYF. The CDR3 region has the DNA TGTGCCAGTAGTCCAGGACAGGGCCGGTCGAACACCATATATTTT.

The rearrangement joins TRBV5-1 to TRBJ1-5; D is undetermined. The CDR3 length is 15 residues. Trimming took off 4 bases at V and 2 bases at J, with 13 bases between the two ends. Germline V gene lookup returns CDR1 SGHRS and CDR2 YFSETQ. CDR3 DNA sequence: TGCGCCAGCAGCCATTGGCGGGTGTGCAATCAGCCCCAGCATTTT. Amino acid sequence: CASSHWRVCNQPQHF.

This clone was found once. The chain carries TRBV5-1 and TRBJ2-3; 12 bases fit TRBD1. Germline V lookup: CDR1 SGHRS, CDR2 YFSETQ. Unmatched junction bases numbered 7, after V lost 4 bases and J lost 4 bases. There are 16 residues in the CDR3. The CDR3 nucleotides are TGCGCCAGCAGCCGTCCGGGACAGGGGGCCGCAGATACGCAGTATTTT. This gives the protein CASSRPGQGAADTQYF.

This clone was picked up one time. This sequence joins TRBV4-3 and TRBJ2-5; TRBD2 is a possible D gene (6 bases). Germline CDR1 and CDR2: LGHNA and YSLEER. Between the trimmed V and J ends, which lost 1 base and 1 base, there was a span of 13 bases. This CDR3 region has 16 residues. CDR3 residues: CASSQGALATQETQYF. As DNA, the CDR3 is TGCGCCAGCAGCCAAGGAGCTCTAGCGACCCAAGAGACCCAGTACTTC.

The V and J genes are TRBV19 and TRBJ1-4, with 9 bases that match TRBD1. CDR3 length: 16 residues. Germline V lookup: CDR1 LNHDA, CDR2 SQIVND (reference sequence). The V gene end was trimmed by 2 bases and the J gene end by 6 bases; junction bases not matched to a gene: 7. This CDR3 reads CASSIKSGQGYEKLFF. The CDR3 DNA follows: TGTGCCAGTAGTATAAAATCGGGACAGGGCTATGAAAAACTGTTTTTT.

This chain uses TRBV5-4 with TRBJ1-6; D is ambiguous. The ends were cut back, 0 bases at V and 12 bases at J, with 10 bases in the middle. The CDR3 extends over 13 amino acids. Germline V lookup: CDR1 SGHNT, CDR2 YYREEE (reference sequence). This CDR3 is CASSLEVGRPLHF. In DNA, the CDR3 is TGTGCCAGCAGCTTGGAGGTGGGGAGACCCCTCCACTTT. Full variable domain (rest looked up from reference TRBV5-4 and TRBJ1-6): ETGVTQSPTHLIKTRGQQVTLRCSSQSGHNTVSWYQQALGQGPQFIFQYYREEENGRGNFPPRFSGLQFPNYSSELNVNALELDDSALYLCASSLEVGRPLHFGNGTRLTVT.

This chain joins TRBV5-6 and TRBJ2-1, with 16 nucleotides matching TRBD2. Germline trimming cut 2 bases from V and 8 bases from J; bases unmatched to any gene: 13. Germline CDR1 reads SGHDT; CDR2 reads YYEEEE. This CDR3 is 19 amino acids long. The CDR3 coding sequence is TGTGCCAGCAGCTTACCGGGACTAGCGGGGGGGCCCAGGTTAGATGAGCAGTTCTTC. It codes for CASSLPGLAGGPRLDEQFF. Full variable domain (missing parts from reference TRBV5-6 and TRBJ2-1): DAGVTQSPTHLIKTRGQQVTLRCSPKSGHDTVSWYQQALGQGPQFIFQYYEEEERQRGNFPDRFSGHQFPNYSSELNVNALLLGDSALYLCASSLPGLAGGPRLDEQFFGPGTRLTVL.

The chain has TRBV12-5 and TRBJ2-7; the D gene is possibly TRBD1 (6 bases). V gave up 2 bases and J gave up 6 bases, with 20 bases separating them. Germline assignment: CDR1 LGHNT and CDR2 FRNRAP. The CDR3 spans 16 residues. The CDR3 region is CASGLSTGTRLSEQYF. DNA for the CDR3: TGTGCTAGTGGTTTGTCTACCGGGACACGTTTAAGCGAGCAGTACTTC.

The CDR3 loop is CASSRTGLGTEAFF. Written as DNA, the CDR3 is TGTGCCAGCAGCCGGACAGGGCTGGGCACTGAAGCTTTCTTT. The chain is built from TRBV6-1 and TRBJ1-1, with TRBD1 matching 8 bases. V shed 6 bases, J shed 4 bases, and the junction held 7 bases outside the gene matches. Germline loops: CDR1 MNHNS, CDR2 SASEGT. The CDR3 length is 14 residues.

The genes are TRBV6-5 and TRBJ2-7; TRBD1 agrees at 7 bases. The CDR3 spans 14 residues. Germline V CDR1 and CDR2: MNHEY, SVGAGI. The trim removed 5 bases at V and 3 bases at J, leaving 7 bases unmatched. Written as DNA, the CDR3 is TGTGCCAGCAGTCCACTGGGACAGCTCTACGAGCAGTACTTC. Translating it yields CASSPLGQLYEQYF.

The table lists this clone with a few counts. The chain uses TRBV9 and TRBJ2-2, with 8 bases lining up with TRBD1. Germline lookup yields CDR1 SGDLS and CDR2 YYNGEE. The CDR3 has 15 amino acids. The V gene end was trimmed by 0 bases and the J gene end by 7 bases; junction bases not matched to a gene: 5. For the CDR3, the DNA is TGTGCCAGCAGCGTAGGGCAGGGGGCCGGCGGGGAGCTGTTTTTT. Protein: CASSVGQGAGGELFF.

The V call is TRBV28, the J call TRBJ1-5; TRBD1 is a possible D gene (6 bases). With 6 bases removed from V and 4 bases from J, the gap between germline ends came to 16 bases. The CDR3 has 15 residues. Germline-derived CDR1 and CDR2 are MDHEN and SYDVKM. In DNA form, the CDR3 reads TGTGCCAGCAGCCCAAACCAGGGGAATAATCAGCCCCAGCATTTT. Translated, it gives CASSPNQGNNQPQHF.

The chain recombines TRBV6-1 with TRBJ1-5, with TRBD1 matching 9 bases. The junction had 1 base not matched to a gene; V was cut back by 1 base and J by 3 bases. The CDR3 length is 15 residues. CDR1 and CDR2 from the germline V gene are MNHNS and SASEGT. The CDR3, as DNA: TGTGCCAGCAGTGAAGGGGACAGGGCCAATCAGCCCCAGCATTTT. Amino acid sequence: CASSEGDRANQPQHF.

The V and J genes are TRBV5-5 and TRBJ2-7, with 7 positions matching TRBD1. This CDR3 contains 16 residues. The V gene's germline CDR1 is SGHKS and CDR2 YYEKEE (reference sequence). J was trimmed by 1 base and V by 0 bases; bases with no gene match: 7. The CDR3 nucleotides are TGTGCCAGCAGCTTGGTACGGGACAGCTATTCCTACGAGCAGTACTTC. This sequence encodes CASSLVRDSYSYEQYF.

This clone showed up just a few times. The V gene is TRBV28, the J gene TRBJ1-5; TRBD1 is a possible D gene (5 bases). Deletions cut 5 bases from V and 0 bases from J, with 23 bases between. From germline, CDR1 is MDHEN and CDR2 SYDVKM. The CDR3 runs 19 residues. This chain's CDR3 is CASSPIPRFDSYSNQPQHF. The CDR3 DNA follows: TGTGCCAGCAGTCCGATCCCCCGTTTCGACAGCTATAGCAATCAGCCCCAGCATTTT.

The chain uses TRBV7-8 and TRBJ1-6; 8 bases line up with TRBD1. The CDR3 has 16 residues. With 0 bases clipped from V and 5 bases from J, the junction kept 3 bases outside the gene matches. Germline CDR1 reads SGHVS; CDR2 reads FQNEAQ. The CDR3 bases are TGTGCCAGCAGCTTAGCGCAGGGGGCGAATAATTCACCCCTCCACTTT. This translates into CASSLAQGANNSPLHF. Supplemented by reference TRBV7-8 and TRBJ1-6, the full variable domain reads GAGVSQSPRYKVAKRGQDVALRCDPISGHVSLFWYQQALGQGPEFLTYFQNEAQLDKSGLPSDRFFAERPEGSVSTLKIQRTQQEDSAVYLCASSLAQGANNSPLHFGNGTRLTVT.

This clone was observed a single time. The chain carries TRBV10-3 and TRBJ1-4, with a tentative D call TRBD1 (5 bases). CDR3 size: 15 residues. Trimming stripped 3 bases from V and 5 bases from J, with 13 bases between. The germline V gene has CDR1 ENHRY and CDR2 SYGVKD. CDR3 coding DNA: TGTGCCATCAGTGAATCCGGGGCGGGGAATGAAAAACTGTTTTTT. Translated: CAISESGAGNEKLFF.

The chain links TRBV6-5 to TRBJ2-2; TRBD2 is a possible D gene (5 bases). CDR1 is MNHEY, CDR2 SVGAGI, per germline. This CDR3 is 13 amino acids long. The V gene lost 7 bases and the J gene lost 7 bases, with 13 bases spanning the gap. CDR3 bases: TGTGCCAGCACAAAGGACTCGTACGGGGAGCTGTTTTTT. Translating it yields CASTKDSYGELFF.

Comments on this clone: Mismatch with germline at one junction end may stem from a read error. This same CDR3 is encoded by further DNA sequences in the sample. The chain combines TRBV19 with TRBJ1-1, with D unresolved. CDR1 and CDR2 from the germline V gene are LNHDA and SQIVND (reference sequence). The CDR3 length is 12 residues. DNA for the CDR3: TGTGCTAGTAGTTACAGGAACACTGAAGCTTTCTTT. Translating gives CASSYRNTEAFF.

This chain links TRBV2 with TRBJ1-1, with 7 bases fitting TRBD1. Losses at the gene ends were 0 bases for V and 12 bases for J; bases not matched to a gene: 4. From germline, CDR1 is SNHLY and CDR2 FYNNEI. The CDR3 runs 12 residues. CDR3 protein: CASSEAKGQTFF. The CDR3 DNA reads TGTGCCAGCAGTGAAGCAAAGGGACAGACTTTCTTT. Filled out from reference TRBV2 and TRBJ1-1, the complete variable domain reads EPEVTQTPSHQVTQMGQEVILRCVPISNHLYFYWYRQILGQKVEFLVSFYNNEISEKSEIFDDQFSVERPDGSNFTLKIRSTKLEDSAMYFCASSEAKGQTFFGQGTRLTVV.

J is TRBJ2-3 and V is TRBV7-3; D remains ambiguous. The CDR3 contains 13 residues. The V and J ends lost 2 bases and 6 bases respectively, with 9 bases between them. Germline CDR1 and CDR2: SGHTA and FQGTGA. CDR3: CASSLSRVDTQYF. The CDR3 DNA sequence: TGTGCCAGCAGCTTATCCCGGGTGGATACGCAGTATTTT.

J is TRBJ1-4 and V is TRBV19, with TRBD1 as a possible D gene (6 bases). Trimming shortened V by 6 bases and J by 4 bases, and 12 bases separated the two germline ends. Germline values: CDR1 LNHDA, CDR2 SQIVND (reference sequence). This CDR3 has 14 residues. The CDR3 DNA sequence: TGTGCCAGTAGCCCTTCAGGGGTTAATGAAAAACTGTTTTTT. Translated: CASSPSGVNEKLFF.

The rearrangement links TRBV10-1 to TRBJ2-5, with TRBD2 identical over 8 bases. The V and J ends lost 3 bases and 4 bases, in that order; junction bases with no gene match: 7. The CDR3 is 15 amino acids. The V gene's germline CDR1 is WNHNN and CDR2 SYGVQD (reference sequence). This chain's CDR3 is CASSDSGGVSETQYF. The CDR3 region has the DNA TGCGCCAGCAGTGACTCCGGGGGGGTTTCAGAGACCCAGTACTTC.

This chain links TRBV19 with TRBJ1-6, with TRBD1 identical over 7 bases. V lost 7 bases to trimming and J lost 6 bases; unmatched junction nucleotides: 15. The length of the CDR3 is 17 residues. The V gene's germline CDR1 is LNHDA and CDR2 SQIVND (reference sequence). CDR3 coding DNA: TGTGCCAGTACCTCACGCAGGGCGGGACAGAGTAATTCACCCCTCCACTTT. Protein sequence: CASTSRRAGQSNSPLHF.

The chain couples TRBV7-9 to TRBJ2-7, with D possibly being TRBD1 (7 bases). The CDR3 contains 18 residues. V was clipped by 4 bases and J by 1 base, with 23 bases between them. CDR1 and CDR2 (germline): SEHNR, FQNEAQ (reference sequence). The CDR3: CASSYPSRGTARSYEQYF. CDR3 nucleotide sequence: TGTGCCAGCAGCTATCCTTCCCGCGGGACAGCCCGATCCTACGAGCAGTACTTC.

V is TRBV5-1 and J is TRBJ2-5, with D perhaps matching TRBD1 (6 bases). The germline gives CDR1 SGHRS, CDR2 YFSETQ. Trimming stripped 0 bases from V and 3 bases from J, with 9 bases between. The CDR3 extends over 14 amino acids. CDR3 in amino acids: CASSLGTAKETQYF. CDR3 nucleotide sequence: TGCGCCAGCAGCTTGGGGACAGCGAAAGAGACCCAGTACTTC.

CDR3 nucleotides: TGTGCCAGCAGGGGGGGGAGGGCGGGAGGAGGAGCAGATACGCAGTATTTT. This codes for CASRGGRAGGGADTQYF. The chain carries TRBV2 and TRBJ2-3, with 8 bases that match TRBD2. V lost 6 bases, J lost 4 bases, and 15 bases stayed unmatched. CDR1 and CDR2 from the germline V gene are SNHLY and FYNNEI. The CDR3 is 17 residues long.

The gene calls are TRBV5-6 and TRBJ2-7, with D possibly TRBD1 on 5 matching bases. The CDR3 has 12 amino acids. Germline CDR1 reads SGHDT; CDR2 reads YYEEEE. V shed 1 base and J shed 4 bases, with 6 bases lying between them. The CDR3 DNA reads TGTGCCAGCAGCTTGACAGGTTACGAGCAGTACTTC. Translated, it gives CASSLTGYEQYF.